Shown below are 14 T cell receptor beta chains from a single sample sequenced in a study of blood T cells in healthy people across ages. Alongside a J-beta primer mix, a sample-barcoded 5' primer served in a second PCR lasting about 7 to 11 cycles. From the 5' RACE reads, TCRdb called clonotypes with MiXCR, one entry per CDR3 protein. The table shows approximately 800,000 distinct CDR3 sequences, with 58% occurring only once. The specimen sequenced was blood. Receptors were obtained from a man aged 25 to 45 in good health.

The rearrangement uses TRBV2 and TRBJ1-6; D is unclear. The CDR3 runs 11 residues. Germline V CDR1 and CDR2: SNHLY, FYNNEI. Trimming pared 2 bases from V and 12 bases from J, leaving 5 bases between. CDR3 residues: CASSEREPLHF. The CDR3 bases are TGTGCCAGCAGTGAACGGGAACCCCTCCACTTT.

With regard to this clonotype: At one end the junction does not follow the germline gene, possibly because of a read error. The chain links TRBV6-5 to TRBJ2-3, with D perhaps matching TRBD1 or TRBD2 (5 bases each). The CDR3 totals 13 residues. Germline-derived CDR1 and CDR2 are MNHEY and SVGAGI. The CDR3 DNA sequence: TGTGCCAGCAGTTACGGGACCACAGGTACGCAGTATTTT. Its protein is CASSYGTTGTQYF.

This chain uses TRBV5-1 with TRBJ1-1; D gene uncertain. There are 14 residues in the CDR3. Trimming stripped 3 bases from V and 1 base from J, with 10 bases between. Germline V gene data show CDR1 as SGHRS and CDR2 as YFSETQ. CDR3: CASSSGPQNTEAFF. CDR3 DNA sequence: TGCGCCAGCAGCTCAGGACCACAGAACACTGAAGCTTTCTTT.

The chain employs TRBV18 and TRBJ1-5; D is uncertain. Trimming took 2 bases from V and 6 from J, leaving 8 bases between them. Germline CDR1 KGHSH, CDR2 LQKENI. This CDR3 spans 13 amino acids. The CDR3: CASSPSEGQPQHF. In DNA, the CDR3 is TGTGCCAGCTCACCATCAGAGGGTCAGCCCCAGCATTTT.

A remark on this clonotype: At one of its ends the junction is not consistent with the germline gene, which may arise from a read error. The chain joins TRBV5-6 to TRBJ1-2, with TRBD1 matching over 10 bases. The CDR3 runs to 16 residues. CDR1 and CDR2 (germline): SGHDT, YYEEEE. The CDR3, as DNA: TGTGCCAGCAGTTCCGGGACAGGGGAGGTTAACTATGGCTGCACCTTC. Translated: CASSSGTGEVNYGCTF. Combining the CDR3 with reference TRBV5-6 and TRBJ1-2 gives the whole variable domain DAGVTQSPTHLIKTRGQQVTLRCSPKSGHDTVSWYQQALGQGPQFIFQYYEEEERQRGNFPDRFSGHQFPNYSSELNVNALLLGDSALYLCASSSGTGEVNYGCTFGSGTRLTVV.

The chain employs TRBV6-2 or TRBV6-3 and TRBJ2-5; TRBD1 is a possible D gene (5 bases). The V gene lost 11 bases and the J gene lost 5 bases, with 18 bases spanning the gap. Germline V lookup: CDR1 MNHEY, CDR2 SVGEGT. The CDR3 spans 13 residues. CDR3 sequence reads: CAYGPGLGETQYF. Written as DNA, the CDR3 is TGTGCCTACGGGCCAGGGCTCGGGGAGACCCAGTACTTC.

This clonotype was detected only a few times. V and J are TRBV7-9 and TRBJ2-7; D is uncertain. The CDR3 consists of 14 residues. The V end lost 0 bases, the J end lost 0 bases, and 6 bases lay between the germline ends. In germline, CDR1 is SEHNR, CDR2 FQNEAQ (reference sequence). The CDR3 sequence is CASSLAAVSYEQYF. The CDR3 bases are TGTGCCAGCAGCTTAGCGGCGGTCTCCTACGAGCAGTACTTC.

With regard to this clonotype: One end of the junction fails to match germline, which may point to a read error. The rearrangement links TRBV10-2 to TRBJ2-7; unclear D gene. There are 13 residues in the CDR3. The germline V gene has CDR1 WSHSY and CDR2 SAAADI. The CDR3 DNA reads as TGCGCCAGCAGTGATACAAGCCCCTATGAGCAGTACTTC. Protein product: CASSDTSPYEQYF.

The table lists this clonotype with a few counts. The V and J genes are TRBV4-3 and TRBJ2-1; D gene uncertain. Germline V gives CDR1 LGHNA, CDR2 YSLEER. Trimming pared 3 bases from V and 10 bases from J, leaving 19 bases between. CDR3 length: 15 residues. CDR3 sequence reads: CASSHPTAGRSEQFF. In DNA form, the CDR3 reads TGCGCCAGCAGCCACCCCACGGCAGGTCGGAGCGAGCAGTTCTTC.

The chain joins TRBV20-1 to TRBJ2-2; 9 nucleotides agree with TRBD2. The CDR3 covers 15 residues. Per the germline V gene, CDR1 is DFQATT and CDR2 is SNEGSKA (reference sequence). Trimming cost V 6 bases and J 5 bases; bases outside gene matches: 10. CDR3 sequence reads: CSALGGGALTGELFF. The CDR3 bases are TGCAGTGCGCTGGGCGGGGGGGCGCTGACCGGGGAGCTGTTTTTT.

The V gene is TRBV29-1, the J gene TRBJ2-1; 11 positions agree with TRBD2. CDR1 SQVTM and CDR2 ANQGSEA come from the germline V gene. The length of the CDR3 is 18 residues. J gave up 4 bases and V 6 bases, and 17 bases lay outside the gene matches. The CDR3 bases are TGCAGCGTCCGTCATAGCGGGAGGGCCGGTACTGGGTACAATGAGCAGTTCTTC. As protein: CSVRHSGRAGTGYNEQFF.

The chain has TRBV11-2 and TRBJ2-3, with 9 bases identical to TRBD1. In germline, CDR1 is SGHAT, CDR2 FQNNGV. V shed 8 bases, J shed 2 bases, and the junction held 14 bases outside the gene matches. This CDR3 comprises 17 residues. The CDR3 protein is CASGSFSGTGYTDTQYF. CDR3 bases: TGTGCCAGCGGCTCCTTCTCCGGGACAGGGTACACAGATACGCAGTATTTT.

CDR3 coding DNA: TGTGCCACCAGCAGAGAACAGCAAGAGACCCAGTACTTC. The encoded protein is CATSREQQETQYF. The chain has TRBV15 and TRBJ2-5; the D is unclear. The CDR3 runs to 13 residues. V lost 0 bases and J lost 2, with 4 bases in between. Germline assignment: CDR1 LNHNV and CDR2 YYDKDF (reference sequence). Full variable domain (outside the CDR3, taken from reference TRBV15 and TRBJ2-5): DAMVIQNPRYQVTQFGKPVTLSCSQTLNHNVMYWYQQKSSQAPKLLFHYYDKDFNNEADTPDNFQSRRPNTSFCFLDIRSPGLGDTAMYLCATSREQQETQYFGPGTRLLVL.

The V and J genes are TRBV7-9 and TRBJ2-5; no definite D call. Looked up from germline, CDR1 is SEHNR and CDR2 is FQNEAQ (reference sequence). Trimming took off 1 base at V and 0 bases at J, with 6 bases between the two ends. This CDR3 has 14 residues. As DNA, the CDR3 is TGTGCCAGCAGCTTAGACGGAAACCAAGAGACCCAGTACTTC. This encodes CASSLDGNQETQYF. Supplemented by reference TRBV7-9 and TRBJ2-5, the full variable domain reads DTGVSQNPRHKITKRGQNVTFRCDPISEHNRLYWYRQTLGQGPEFLTYFQNEAQLEKSRLLSDRFSAERPKGSFSTLEIQRTEQGDSAMYLCASSLDGNQETQYFGPGTRLLVL.